Following are 27 T cell receptor beta chains from one sample sequenced in a study of regulatory T cells in long-lasting Graves disease. TCR beta libraries were built with iRepertoire HTBI primers and Arm-PCR of CDR3 regions. TCRdb re-called the multiplex PCR reads with MiXCR, one entry per CDR3 protein. The sample contains approximately 440,000 distinct CDR3 sequences, 15% to 20% of which appear only once. As to time point: newly diagnosed GD, antithyroid drugs for less than 3 months. There was RNA extracted from PBMCs, and the TCR library was made from it. This sample also appeared in a second study, on T cells in Graves' hyperthyroidism and ophthalmopathy.

Sequences were derived from peripheral blood mononuclear cells (PBMCs), sampled at new diagnosis, from a patient treated with antithyroid drugs. These receptor sequences come from a middle-aged man with Graves disease.

This clonotype was seen ten or more times. The genes are TRBV28 and TRBJ2-7; D possibly uses TRBD1 or TRBD2 (6 bases each). Germline V lookup: CDR1 MDHEN, CDR2 SYDVKM. The CDR3 has 13 amino acids. V shed 3 bases and J shed 7 bases, with 13 bases lying between them. In DNA, the CDR3 is TGTGCCAGCAGTTTCCACCTAGGGGGGGAGCAGTACTTC. Protein sequence: CASSFHLGGEQYF.

The chain carries TRBV2 and TRBJ1-6; 10 bases fit TRBD1. The CDR3 is 14 amino acids. Germline V gene lookup returns CDR1 SNHLY and CDR2 FYNNEI. The junction had 0 bases not matched to a gene; V was cut back by 4 bases and J by 6 bases. CDR3: CASSGDRGNSPLHF. For the CDR3, the DNA is TGTGCCAGCAGTGGGGACAGGGGTAATTCACCCCTCCACTTT.

J is TRBJ1-4 and V is TRBV6-1; D remains ambiguous. The ends were cut back, 5 bases at V and 4 bases at J, with 14 bases in the middle. The V gene's germline CDR1 is MNHNS and CDR2 SASEGT. The CDR3 has 15 amino acids. CDR3 amino acids: CASSPVREYNEKLFF. DNA of the CDR3: TGTGCCAGCAGTCCGGTCCGGGAATATAATGAAAAACTGTTTTTT.

This chain joins TRBV6-5 and TRBJ2-7; unclear D gene. The CDR3 runs to 11 residues. CDR1 and CDR2 (germline): MNHEY, SVGAGI. V lost 1 base and J 6 bases, leaving 4 bases between the germline ends. CDR3 nucleotide sequence: TGTGCCAGCAGTTACTACGGCGAGCAGTACTTC. This sequence encodes CASSYYGEQYF.

This chain uses TRBV5-1 with TRBJ2-7, with TRBD1 as a possible D gene (6 bases). This CDR3 spans 12 amino acids. Deletions cut 5 bases from V and 6 bases from J, with 12 bases between. Germline V gene lookup returns CDR1 SGHRS and CDR2 YFSETQ. In nucleotides, the CDR3 is TGCGCCAGCAGGCAGGGGAGAGGCGAGCAGTACTTC. Amino acid sequence: CASRQGRGEQYF.

This clonotype has more than one count but fewer than ten. This chain joins TRBV19 and TRBJ2-1; D may be TRBD1 or TRBD2 (5 bases each). With 8 bases removed from V and 7 bases from J, the gap between germline ends came to 18 bases. The CDR3 is 14 residues long. The germline V gene has CDR1 LNHDA and CDR2 SQIVND (reference sequence). CDR3 nucleotides: TGTGCCAGTTCCAAGGGGCCCCGGAGGAATGAGCAGTTCTTC. It encodes CASSKGPRRNEQFF.

This clonotype occurred many times. The J gene is TRBJ1-5, the V gene TRBV28, with TRBD1 identical over 8 bases. Germline trimming cut 5 bases from V and 5 bases from J; bases unmatched to any gene: 8. Germline-derived CDR1 and CDR2 are MDHEN and SYDVKM. This CDR3 is 15 amino acids long. CDR3 in amino acids: CASSRPGGLDQPQHF. CDR3 in DNA: TGTGCCAGCAGTCGACCAGGGGGCTTGGATCAGCCCCAGCATTTT.

The chain links TRBV4-1 to TRBJ1-2; 10 bases align to TRBD1. Germline CDR1 MGHRA, CDR2 YSYEKL. V lost 1 base to trimming and J lost 6 bases; unmatched junction nucleotides: 5. The CDR3 extends over 15 amino acids. The CDR3 coding sequence is TGCGCCAGCAGCCAAGGACAGGGGGCGATTCATGGCTACACCTTC. This sequence encodes CASSQGQGAIHGYTF.

As to this clonotype: It may be a read error: a sequence one base away is much more abundant. The rearrangement links TRBV18 to TRBJ1-1; D perhaps matches TRBD1 (5 bases). Germline V gene lookup returns CDR1 KGHSH and CDR2 LQKENI. CDR3 length: 16 amino acids. This chain's CDR3 is CASPPRGRERDTEAFF. The CDR3 DNA follows: TGTGCCAGCCCACCTCGGGGCAGGGAGAGGGACACTGAAGCTTTCTTT.

This chain joins TRBV28 and TRBJ2-7; D is unresolved. With 2 bases removed from V and 4 bases from J, the gap between germline ends came to 12 bases. CDR1 is MDHEN, CDR2 SYDVKM, per germline. The CDR3 has 14 amino acids. CDR3 bases: TGTGCCAGCAGTTTAGCAAGCATGGGGTACGAGCAGTACTTC. Translation: CASSLASMGYEQYF.

J is TRBJ2-3 and V is TRBV4-1, with D unresolved. In germline, CDR1 is MGHRA, CDR2 YSYEKL. Trimming took off 8 bases at V and 4 bases at J, with 4 bases between the two ends. This CDR3 spans 10 amino acids. The CDR3, as DNA: TGCGCCAGCTTACCAGATACGCAGTATTTT. This sequence encodes CASLPDTQYF.

This clonotype occurred many times. The chain is built from TRBV28 and TRBJ2-4; no firm D call. There are 15 residues in the CDR3. The germline CDR1 and CDR2 sequences are MDHEN and SYDVKM. Deletions cut 6 bases from V and 2 bases from J, with 14 bases between. The CDR3 DNA sequence: TGTGCCAGCAGCCCCTTGGGCTTGCCCAAAAACATTCAGTACTTC. Translation: CASSPLGLPKNIQYF.

This clonotype was seen ten or more times. One end of the junction is discordant with germline, which a read error may explain. V and J are TRBV5-1 and TRBJ2-2; tentatively, D is TRBD2 (5 bases). The CDR3 loop spans 14 amino acids. Germline CDR1 reads SGHRS; CDR2 reads YFSETQ. The CDR3 protein is CASSLASNTGELFF. The CDR3 nucleotides read TGTGCCAGCAGCTTAGCGTCCAACACCGGGGAGCTGTTTTTT.

The sample holds many counts of this clonotype. The chain recombines TRBV2 with TRBJ2-7; D is uncertain. The CDR3 loop spans 14 amino acids. The germline V gene encodes CDR1 SNHLY and CDR2 FYNNEI. The V end lost 5 bases, the J end lost 1 base, and 12 bases lay between the germline ends. CDR3 region: CASSLTTPSYEQYF. CDR3 in DNA: TGTGCCAGCAGTTTAACCACACCTTCCTACGAGCAGTACTTC.

V usage is TRBV7-3 and J usage is TRBJ2-7, with D possibly TRBD2 on 6 matching bases. This CDR3 has 15 residues. The germline CDR1 and CDR2 sequences are SGHTA and FQGTGA. The V and J ends lost 2 bases and 2 bases respectively, with 13 bases between them. CDR3 sequence (DNA): TGTGCCAGCAGCTTACTTGGGGGGTTGGCCTACGAGCAGTACTTC. It codes for CASSLLGGLAYEQYF.

This clonotype was picked up many times. The rearrangement links TRBV13 to TRBJ2-3; 14 bases are shared with TRBD2. V gave up 5 bases and J gave up 6 bases; unmatched junction bases: 7. The CDR3 totals 16 residues. Germline values: CDR1 PRHDT, CDR2 FYEKMQ (reference sequence). The DNA for the CDR3 is TGTGCCAGCAGCCAGGGACTAGCGGGAGTTTTGGATACGCAGTATTTT. Translated, it gives CASSQGLAGVLDTQYF. Drawing the rest from reference TRBV13 and TRBJ2-3, the complete variable domain is AAGVIQSPRHLIKEKRETATLKCYPIPRHDTVYWYQQGPGQDPQFLISFYEKMQSDKGSIPDRFSAQQFSDYHSELNMSSLELGDSALYFCASSQGLAGVLDTQYFGPGTRLTVL.

Only a few counts were recorded for this clonotype. This chain uses TRBV11-2 with TRBJ1-2; 9 bases are shared with TRBD1. V dropped 5 bases and J dropped 8; count of bases not matched to a gene: 6. CDR1 SGHAT and CDR2 FQNNGV come from the germline V gene. This CDR3 has 13 residues. The CDR3 DNA sequence: TGTGCCAGCAGCCTGGGGACAGGGATGGGCTACACCTTC. Translation: CASSLGTGMGYTF.

This clonotype was counted ten times or more. The chain combines TRBV20-1 with TRBJ1-1; D possibly corresponds to TRBD1 (5 bases). Trimming stripped 5 bases from V and 10 bases from J, with 17 bases between. Germline CDR1 and CDR2: DFQATT and SNEGSKA (reference sequence). The CDR3 runs 12 residues. This chain's CDR3 is CSALMGEQGAFF. The CDR3, as DNA: TGCAGTGCTTTGATGGGGGAACAAGGAGCTTTCTTT.

This chain connects TRBV6-9 to TRBJ1-1; no clear D gene. Germline V gives CDR1 MNHGY, CDR2 SVAAGI. The ends were cut back, 3 bases at V and 1 base at J, with 9 bases in the middle. This CDR3 region has 14 residues. Here the CDR3 reads CASSYVRGNTEAFF. The CDR3 DNA reads TGTGCCAGCAGTTACGTTCGGGGGAACACTGAAGCTTTCTTT.

This clonotype was found many times. The chain uses TRBV2 and TRBJ2-5; either TRBD1 or TRBD2 may supply D (5 bases each). The V end was cut by 3 bases, the J end by 4 bases, with 15 bases between. The germline V gene has CDR1 SNHLY and CDR2 FYNNEI. CDR3 length equals 15 residues. The CDR3 region has the DNA TGTGCCAGCAGTGAGCAGCGGTCCAGGGTAGAGACCCAGTACTTC. Protein sequence: CASSEQRSRVETQYF.

The chain links TRBV24-1 to TRBJ2-3; D may be TRBD2 (6 bases). This CDR3 comprises 14 residues. The V end was cut by 3 bases, the J end by 2 bases, with 8 bases between. CDR1 and CDR2 from the germline V gene are KGHDR and SFDVKD. The CDR3 sequence: CATSDPGLTDTQYF. The CDR3 coding sequence is TGTGCCACCAGTGATCCGGGACTCACAGATACGCAGTATTTT.

This clonotype occurred many times. The chain carries TRBV7-8 and TRBJ2-7; D may be TRBD1 or TRBD2 (6 bases each). V was trimmed by 3 bases and J by 3 bases, leaving 15 bases between them. Germline lookup yields CDR1 SGHVS and CDR2 FQNEAQ. The CDR3 consists of 15 residues. CDR3 bases: TGTGCCAGCAGCTTGGGTCGAGGAGGGGGCTACGAGCAGTACTTC. Its protein is CASSLGRGGGYEQYF.

This clonotype was picked up many times. The J gene is TRBJ2-7, the V gene TRBV27; D may match TRBD1 or TRBD2 (5 bases each). The CDR3 covers 15 residues. Trimming removed 0 bases at V and 3 bases at J, with 12 bases between. Per germline, CDR1 MNHEY and CDR2 SMNVEV (reference sequence). The CDR3 DNA sequence: TGTGCCAGCAGTTTATCTCCTTTGGGGGTCTACGAGCAGTACTTC. Protein: CASSLSPLGVYEQYF.

This clonotype was detected many times. The rearrangement joins TRBV11-2 to TRBJ2-5, with 9 bases matching TRBD2. The germline CDR1 and CDR2 sequences are SGHAT and FQNNGV. With 5 bases clipped from V and 7 bases from J, the junction kept 11 bases outside the gene matches. The length of the CDR3 is 15 residues. The CDR3 nucleotides are TGTGCCAGCAGCCGGGTATCTAGCGGGACCCGGACCCAGTACTTC. The encoded protein is CASSRVSSGTRTQYF.

In this sample, this clonotype turned up many times. The chain joins TRBV30 to TRBJ2-7, with D possibly being TRBD2 (6 bases). V was pared by 0 bases and J by 12 bases, with 15 bases between. Germline V gene sequence: CDR1 GTSNPN, CDR2 SVGIG (reference sequence). The CDR3 loop spans 12 amino acids. The CDR3 here is CAWSVREPSRYF. The CDR3, as DNA: TGTGCCTGGAGTGTACGGGAGCCTTCGCGGTACTTC.

The genes are TRBV29-1 and TRBJ2-1, with 9 nucleotides matching TRBD2. The germline V gene encodes CDR1 SQVTM and CDR2 ANQGSEA. The CDR3 covers 18 residues. The trim removed 4 bases at V and 1 base at J, leaving 14 bases unmatched. The CDR3 region is CSVVGLAGIIPSYNEQFF. CDR3 DNA: TGCAGCGTTGTAGGGCTAGCGGGAATAATCCCATCCTACAATGAGCAGTTCTTC.

This clonotype was observed at least ten times. The chain recombines TRBV18 with TRBJ2-1; tentatively, D is TRBD1 (6 bases). The germline V gene encodes CDR1 KGHSH and CDR2 LQKENI. Trimming took 3 bases from V and 7 from J, leaving 10 bases between them. CDR3 size: 13 residues. The CDR3 reads CASSPQQGNEQFF. The CDR3 DNA reads TGTGCCAGCTCACCTCAACAGGGAAATGAGCAGTTCTTC.